This is a list of T cell receptor beta chains from one sample in a study of blood T cells in healthy people across ages. TCRdb recomputed calls from the 5' RACE reads with MiXCR, one row per CDR3 protein. The sample records some 860,000 distinct CDR3 sequences, around 50% being singletons. The sequenced material came from blood. These receptors all come from a man aged 40-49 years in good health. Each CDR3 is given with its conserved first and last residue. Fields, in order: J gene, V gene, CDR3 protein.

TRBJ2-1	TRBV9	CASNGFGGTISYNEQFF
TRBJ1-4	TRBV29-1	CSVGRVGEKLFF
TRBJ1-1	TRBV3-1	CASSQGGAGEAFF
.	TRBV6-5	CASSHRVSGVETQYF
TRBJ2-3	TRBV6-2/TRBV6-3	CASSKARTGPPDTQYF
TRBJ2-3	TRBV7-2	CASSPPIAAGGDTQYF
TRBJ2-3	TRBV7-6	CASSLLLAGGRSDTQYF
TRBJ2-1	TRBV6-5	CASSLGLAGLNEQFF
TRBJ2-6	TRBV13	CASSFLATGANVLTF
TRBJ1-2	TRBV5-6	CASSWTGGDTTLLGYTF
TRBJ2-7	TRBV4-1	CASSPRGHVSYEQYF
TRBJ2-7	TRBV5-1	CASSLTTGTNSYEQYF
TRBJ2-7	TRBV21-1	CASIMRAEQYF
TRBJ2-3	TRBV14	CASSQNSGIGTDTQYF
TRBJ2-1	TRBV7-2	CASSLAAGTYNGQFF
TRBJ1-4	TRBV12-3/TRBV12-4	CASRAGSTEKLFF
TRBJ1-4	TRBV7-6	CASSLDQGGEKLFF
TRBJ2-2	TRBV25-1	CASSEYRRGVLNTGELFF
TRBJ2-7	TRBV7-2	CASSVTGGLYEQYF
TRBJ2-3	TRBV12-3/TRBV12-4	CASSSTSGGTDTQYF
TRBJ2-2	TRBV12-3/TRBV12-4	CASSAVANTGELFF
TRBJ2-3	TRBV29-1	CSVEEYRGVGTDTQYF
TRBJ2-3	TRBV6-2/TRBV6-3	CACGREGTDTQYF
TRBJ1-2	TRBV28	CASRSSVAGGYTF
.	TRBV20-1	CSATGTSGRAYEQYF
TRBJ2-7	TRBV28	CASSLGTGRGYEQYF
TRBJ2-1	TRBV4-1	CASRVLASSSYNEQFF